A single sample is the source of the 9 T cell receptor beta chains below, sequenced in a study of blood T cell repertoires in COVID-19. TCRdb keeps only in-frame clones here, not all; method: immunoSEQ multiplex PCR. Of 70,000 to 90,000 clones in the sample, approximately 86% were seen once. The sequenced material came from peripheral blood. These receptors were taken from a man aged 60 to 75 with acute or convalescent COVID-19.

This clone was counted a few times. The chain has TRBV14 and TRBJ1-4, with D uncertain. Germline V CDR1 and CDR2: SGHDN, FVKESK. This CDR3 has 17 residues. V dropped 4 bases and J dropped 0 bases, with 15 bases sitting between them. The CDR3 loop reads CASSPFNPSATNEKLFF. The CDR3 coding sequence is TGTGCCAGCAGCCCGTTCAACCCCAGCGCAACTAATGAAAAACTGTTTTTT.

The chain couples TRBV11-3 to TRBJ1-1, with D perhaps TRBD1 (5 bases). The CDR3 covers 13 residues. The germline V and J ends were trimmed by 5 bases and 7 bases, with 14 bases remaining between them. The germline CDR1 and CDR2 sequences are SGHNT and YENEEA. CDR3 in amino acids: CASSPREGLEAFF. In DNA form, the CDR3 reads TGTGCCAGCAGCCCCCGGGAGGGGCTTGAAGCTTTCTTT.

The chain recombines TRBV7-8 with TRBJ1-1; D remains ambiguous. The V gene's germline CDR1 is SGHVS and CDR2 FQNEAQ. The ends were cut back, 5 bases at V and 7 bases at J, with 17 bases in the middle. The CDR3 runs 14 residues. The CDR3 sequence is CASSPGSAVSEAFF. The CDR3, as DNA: TGTGCCAGCAGCCCCGGGTCGGCGGTGAGTGAAGCTTTCTTT.

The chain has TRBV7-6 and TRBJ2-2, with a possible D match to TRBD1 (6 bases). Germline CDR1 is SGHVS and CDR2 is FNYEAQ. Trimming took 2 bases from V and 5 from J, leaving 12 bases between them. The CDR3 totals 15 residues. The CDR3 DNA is TGTGCCAGCAGCTTAACAGGGTCGGTAACCGGGGAGCTGTTTTTT. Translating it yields CASSLTGSVTGELFF.

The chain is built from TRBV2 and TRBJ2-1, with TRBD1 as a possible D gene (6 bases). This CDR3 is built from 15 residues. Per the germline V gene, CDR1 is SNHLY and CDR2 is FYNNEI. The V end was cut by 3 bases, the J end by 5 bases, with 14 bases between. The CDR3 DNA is TGTGCCAGCAGTGATACTTGGGGGCCTGACAATGAGCAGTTCTTC. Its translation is CASSDTWGPDNEQFF. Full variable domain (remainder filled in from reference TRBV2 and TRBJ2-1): EPEVTQTPSHQVTQMGQEVILRCVPISNHLYFYWYRQILGQKVEFLVSFYNNEISEKSEIFDDQFSVERPDGSNFTLKIRSTKLEDSAMYFCASSDTWGPDNEQFFGPGTRLTVL.

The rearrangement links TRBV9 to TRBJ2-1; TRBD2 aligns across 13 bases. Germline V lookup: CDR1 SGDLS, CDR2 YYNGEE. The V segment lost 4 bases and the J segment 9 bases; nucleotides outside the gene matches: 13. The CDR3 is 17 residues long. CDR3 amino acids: CASSLLRGLAGEVEQFF. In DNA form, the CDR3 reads TGTGCCAGCAGCCTTCTCCGCGGACTAGCGGGAGAGGTTGAGCAGTTCTTC.

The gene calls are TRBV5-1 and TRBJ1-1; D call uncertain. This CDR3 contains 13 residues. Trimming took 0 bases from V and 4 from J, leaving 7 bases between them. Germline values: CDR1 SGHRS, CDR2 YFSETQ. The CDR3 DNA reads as TGCGCCAGCAGCTTGGATCTCGGCACTGAAGCTTTCTTT. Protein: CASSLDLGTEAFF.

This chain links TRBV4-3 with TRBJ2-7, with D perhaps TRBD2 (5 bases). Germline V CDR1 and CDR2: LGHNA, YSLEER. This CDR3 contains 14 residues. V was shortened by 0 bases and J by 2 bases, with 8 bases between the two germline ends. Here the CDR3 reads CASSQEMEAYEQYF. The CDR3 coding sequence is TGCGCCAGCAGCCAAGAGATGGAGGCCTACGAGCAGTACTTC.

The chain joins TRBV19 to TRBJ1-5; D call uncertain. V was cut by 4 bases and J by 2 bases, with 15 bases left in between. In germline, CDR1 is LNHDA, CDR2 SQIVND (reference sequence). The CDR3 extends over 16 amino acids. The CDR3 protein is CASSTPLELGNQPQHF. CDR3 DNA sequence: TGTGCCAGTAGTACCCCCCTAGAACTTGGCAATCAGCCCCAGCATTTT.